The source of this TCR beta chain is a study of radiotherapy plus CTLA-4 blockade in lung cancer. Study-level findings and limits: Alongside interferon-beta, early blood T cell clone dynamics were reportedly the best predictor of response.

As concerns this clone: Its matching antigen is unknown.

The table came from immunoSEQ multiplex PCR; TCRdb's copy has only in-frame clones and leaves some out. The sample has 40,000 to 55,000 clones; 75% to 90% are singletons. Focal radiation plus CTLA-4 blockade with ipilimumab was given to patients with chemo-refractory metastatic non-small-cell lung cancer. Trimming cost V 5 bases and J 2 bases, with 14 bases left between them. This CDR3 has 15 amino acids. Germline values: CDR1 MDHEN, CDR2 SYDVKM. The sequenced sample was peripheral blood, obtained from a patient treated with radiotherapy plus ipilimumab. The sequence was obtained from a human donor with non-small cell lung cancer that progressed on radiotherapy plus ipilimumab. Some clones in this sample may be carry-over from other donors' samples. V is TRBV28 and J is TRBJ2-3; D possibly corresponds to TRBD2 (5 bases). This CDR3 reads CASSPPFGNTDTQYF. CDR3 DNA sequence: TGTGCCAGCAGTCCCCCCTTCGGGAACACAGATACGCAGTATTTT.